The present TCR beta chain was sequenced within a study of T cell repertoires in cytomegalovirus infection. At the level of the study: The study used recently identified HLA-C-restricted and well-studied HLA-B-restricted CMV epitopes. Points from the study as a whole: In two of eight donors, the top clonotype was HLA-C-restricted CMV-specific.

Via MiXCR, TCRdb re-called the reads, giving one row per CDR3 protein. The table lists about 83,000 distinct CDR3 sequences, about 31% of them singletons. Regarding this clonotype: Antigen unknown. A read error may account for a junction end that differs from germline.

The CDR3 consists of 14 residues. The germline V gene encodes CDR1 SGHVS and CDR2 FQNEAQ. This chain uses TRBV7-8 with TRBJ2-7; 12 bases match TRBD1. The sample consisted of CD8+ T cells from cultured PBMCs, taken from culture after CMV antigen stimulation. This TCR derives from a human donor in good health (CMV status not recorded). Some clones in this sample may be carry-over from other donors' samples. This CDR3 is CASSRGQGAYERYF. As DNA, the CDR3 is TGTGCCAGCAGCCGGGGACAGGGGGCGTATGAGCGGTACTTC.